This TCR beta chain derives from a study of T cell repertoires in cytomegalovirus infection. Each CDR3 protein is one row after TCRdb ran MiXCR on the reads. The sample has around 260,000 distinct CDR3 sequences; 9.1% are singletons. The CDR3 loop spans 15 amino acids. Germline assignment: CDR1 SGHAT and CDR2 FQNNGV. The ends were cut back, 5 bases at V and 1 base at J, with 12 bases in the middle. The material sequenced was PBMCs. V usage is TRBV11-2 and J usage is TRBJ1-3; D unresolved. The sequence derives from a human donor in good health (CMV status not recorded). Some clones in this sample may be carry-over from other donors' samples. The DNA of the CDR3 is TGTGCCAGCAGCCTCATGGGAAGTTCTGGAAACACCATATATTTT. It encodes CASSLMGSSGNTIYF.